One and the same sample provided the 16 T cell receptor beta chains below, sequenced in a study of blood T cell repertoires in COVID-19. Assay used: immunoSEQ multiplex PCR; TCRdb lists only in-frame clones, some missing. In the table there are approximately 270,000 clones, about 90% of which are singletons. Sequenced material: PBMCs or T cells enriched from blood (not recorded which). These receptors all stem from an older woman who had recovered from COVID-19.

This chain links TRBV30 with TRBJ2-7, with 7 bases lining up with TRBD1. The length of the CDR3 is 14 residues. Germline trimming cut 8 bases from V and 2 bases from J; bases unmatched to any gene: 12. Germline V lookup: CDR1 GTSNPN, CDR2 SVGIG (reference sequence). CDR3 region: CAGTGQLFTYEQYF. The CDR3 nucleotides are TGTGCCGGAACGGGACAGCTTTTTACCTACGAGCAGTACTTC.

The chain couples TRBV6-5 to TRBJ1-1; maybe TRBD1 (6 bases). The germline CDR1 and CDR2 sequences are MNHEY and SVGAGI. The CDR3 consists of 14 residues. Trimming stripped 6 bases from V and 3 bases from J, with 14 bases between. CDR3 in amino acids: CASRNRAIDTEAFF. CDR3 bases: TGTGCCAGCAGAAACAGGGCTATAGACACTGAAGCTTTCTTT.

In its sample, this clone was seen once. The chain combines TRBV11-2 with TRBJ2-7, with 7 nucleotides matching TRBD1. The CDR3 has 14 residues. With V trimmed by 3 bases and J by 6 bases, 8 bases remained unmatched. CDR1 is SGHAT and CDR2 is FQNNGV in the germline V gene. The CDR3 loop reads CASSLVRGPAEQYF. The CDR3 DNA is TGTGCCAGCAGCTTGGTGAGGGGGCCTGCCGAGCAGTACTTC. The entire variable domain, with the rest obtained from reference TRBV11-2 and TRBJ2-7, is as follows: EAGVAQSPRYKIIEKRQSVAFWCNPISGHATLYWYQQILGQGPKLLIQFQNNGVVDDSQLPKDRFSAERLKGVDSTLKIQPAKLEDSAVYLCASSLVRGPAEQYFGPGTRLTVT.

CDR3 protein: CASSLLLAGRSEQFF. The CDR3 coding sequence is TGTGCCAGCAGCTTATTACTAGCGGGAAGGAGTGAGCAGTTCTTC. J is TRBJ2-1 and V is TRBV11-3; TRBD2 agrees at 10 bases. With 2 bases clipped from V and 9 bases from J, the junction kept 7 bases outside the gene matches. The CDR3 spans 15 residues. Germline assignment: CDR1 SGHNT and CDR2 YENEEA.

The genes are TRBV27 and TRBJ2-1; 8 positions match TRBD1. The J segment lost 2 bases and the V segment lost 5 bases, leaving 8 bases of the junction unmatched. CDR3 size: 16 residues. Germline V gene sequence: CDR1 MNHEY, CDR2 SMNVEV (reference sequence). CDR3 sequence reads: CASSRTGNHPYNEQFF. In DNA, the CDR3 is TGTGCCAGCAGTCGGACAGGGAATCATCCCTACAATGAGCAGTTCTTC.

The J gene is TRBJ1-1, the V gene TRBV29-1, with a possible D match to TRBD1 (5 bases). Germline V lookup: CDR1 SQVTM, CDR2 ANQGSEA. This CDR3 comprises 15 residues. V gave up 4 bases and J gave up 1 base, with 16 bases separating them. CDR3 loop: CSVGEMDQGNTEAFF. DNA for the CDR3: TGCAGCGTTGGTGAAATGGACCAGGGGAACACTGAAGCTTTCTTT.

The chain couples TRBV30 to TRBJ2-3; D call uncertain. The germline CDR1 and CDR2 sequences are GTSNPN and SVGIG (reference sequence). The CDR3 is 11 residues long. V shed 4 bases and J shed 8 bases, with 10 bases lying between them. CDR3 DNA: TGTGCCTGGAATGGCCTAGGTACGCAGTATTTT. Translating gives CAWNGLGTQYF.

This chain uses TRBV29-1 with TRBJ2-4; maybe TRBD1 (5 bases). The CDR3 spans 15 residues. Germline V gene sequence: CDR1 SQVTM, CDR2 ANQGSEA. The V gene lost 5 bases and the J gene lost 0 bases, with 14 bases spanning the gap. The CDR3 DNA is TGCAGCGTTCTTACTTTCAGGGAAGCCAAAAACATTCAGTACTTC. Protein sequence: CSVLTFREAKNIQYF.

The chain joins TRBV4-2 to TRBJ1-5; a weak D match, TRBD1 (6 bases). Germline CDR1 LGHNA, CDR2 YNFKEQ. Trimming stripped 0 bases from V and 7 bases from J, with 19 bases between. CDR3 length equals 17 residues. The CDR3 sequence: CASSQDSRETGRQPQHF. In DNA, the CDR3 is TGTGCCAGCAGCCAAGATTCGCGTGAGACAGGTCGACAGCCCCAGCATTTT.

The chain links TRBV7-8 to TRBJ2-6, with D uncertain. Trimming left V 1 base short and J 4 bases short, with 11 bases between. Germline-derived CDR1 and CDR2 are SGHVS and FQNEAQ. CDR3 length: 16 residues. The CDR3 DNA reads TGTGCCAGCAGCTTAGTTCGGTCCCTCGGGGCCAACGTCCTGACTTTC. This encodes CASSLVRSLGANVLTF.

This clone occurred once. The rearrangement links TRBV28 to TRBJ2-2; 8 bases fit TRBD1. Per the germline V gene, CDR1 is MDHEN and CDR2 is SYDVKM. The CDR3 runs to 15 residues. V was pared by 5 bases and J by 5 bases, with 7 bases of the junction left unmatched. CDR3 amino acids: CASSPIQGATGELFF. CDR3 in DNA: TGTGCCAGCAGTCCTATCCAGGGGGCGACCGGGGAGCTGTTTTTT.

The chain joins TRBV27 to TRBJ2-7, with TRBD1 matching 10 bases. The CDR3 is 16 residues long. Germline V CDR1 and CDR2: MNHEY, SMNVEV (reference sequence). V shed 8 bases and J 3 bases; nucleotides not matched to a gene: 13. CDR3 nucleotides: TGTGCCAGCTCAGGGAACTGGGACAGGGGACACTACGAGCAGTACTTC. It specifies CASSGNWDRGHYEQYF.

The chain couples TRBV2 to TRBJ2-3; TRBD2 agrees at 14 bases. Looked up from germline, CDR1 is SNHLY and CDR2 is FYNNEI. The CDR3 consists of 15 residues. The ends lost 2 bases at V and 8 bases at J; junction bases unmatched: 3. The CDR3 DNA sequence: TGTGCCAGCAGTGAAAGACTAGCGGGGGGGCCTACGCAGTATTTT. It translates to CASSERLAGGPTQYF.

Written as DNA, the CDR3 is TGTGCCAGCAGCTTTGCGGCCAACGTCTACAATGAGCAGTTCTTC. Translated, it gives CASSFAANVYNEQFF. V usage is TRBV11-3 and J usage is TRBJ2-1, with D uncertain. V lost 3 bases and J 3 bases, leaving 12 bases between the germline ends. The CDR3 extends over 15 amino acids. The germline gives CDR1 SGHNT, CDR2 YENEEA.

CDR3 in amino acids: CASSQQGSFNEKLFF. The CDR3 DNA reads as TGTGCCAGCAGCCAACAGGGGAGCTTTAATGAAAAACTGTTTTTT. V and J are TRBV3-1 (or the pseudogene TRBV3-2) and TRBJ1-4, with D perhaps TRBD1 (6 bases). The germline V gene encodes CDR1 LGHDT and CDR2 YNNKEL (reference sequence). V dropped 2 bases and J dropped 4 bases, with 11 bases sitting between them. This CDR3 spans 15 amino acids.

The CDR3 region is CASSFHETQYF. In nucleotides, the CDR3 is TGCGCCAGCAGCTTTCATGAGACCCAGTACTTC. This chain connects TRBV5-1 to TRBJ2-5; no clear D gene. Trimming stripped 2 bases from V and 5 bases from J, with 4 bases between. Germline V gene data show CDR1 as SGHRS and CDR2 as YFSETQ. This CDR3 has 11 amino acids.